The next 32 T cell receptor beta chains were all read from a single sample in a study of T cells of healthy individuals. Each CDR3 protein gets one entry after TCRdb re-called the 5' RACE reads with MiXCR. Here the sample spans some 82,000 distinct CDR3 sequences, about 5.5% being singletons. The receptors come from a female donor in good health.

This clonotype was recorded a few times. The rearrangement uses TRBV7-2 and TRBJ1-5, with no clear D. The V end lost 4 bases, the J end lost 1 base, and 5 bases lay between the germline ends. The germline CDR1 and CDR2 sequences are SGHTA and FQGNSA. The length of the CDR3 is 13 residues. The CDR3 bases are TGTGCCAGCAGCTCGGACAGCAATCAGCCCCAGCATTTT. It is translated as CASSSDSNQPQHF. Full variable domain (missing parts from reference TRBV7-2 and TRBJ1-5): GAGVSQSPSNKVTEKGKDVELRCDPISGHTALYWYRQSLGQGLEFLIYFQGNSAPDKSGLPSDRFSAERTGGSVSTLTIQRTQQEDSAVYLCASSSDSNQPQHFGDGTRLSIL.

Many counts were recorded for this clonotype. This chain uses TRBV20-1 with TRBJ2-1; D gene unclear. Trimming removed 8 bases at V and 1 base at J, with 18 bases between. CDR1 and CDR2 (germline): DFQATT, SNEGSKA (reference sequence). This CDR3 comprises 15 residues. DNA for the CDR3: TGCAGTTCCCTCCCAGTCGGCCAATCCTACAATGAGCAGTTCTTC. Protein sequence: CSSLPVGQSYNEQFF.

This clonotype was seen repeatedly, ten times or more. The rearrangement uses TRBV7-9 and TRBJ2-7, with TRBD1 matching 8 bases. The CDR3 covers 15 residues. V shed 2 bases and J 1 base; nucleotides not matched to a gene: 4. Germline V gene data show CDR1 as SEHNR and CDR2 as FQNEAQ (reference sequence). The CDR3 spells CASSLLGQESYEQYF. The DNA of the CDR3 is TGTGCCAGCAGCTTATTGGGACAGGAGTCCTACGAGCAGTACTTC.

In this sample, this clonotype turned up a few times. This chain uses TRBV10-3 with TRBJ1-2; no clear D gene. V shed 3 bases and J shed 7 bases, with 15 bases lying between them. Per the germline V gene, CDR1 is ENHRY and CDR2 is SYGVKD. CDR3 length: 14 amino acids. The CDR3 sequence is CAISDQTALGGYTF. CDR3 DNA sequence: TGTGCCATCAGTGACCAGACCGCATTGGGTGGCTACACCTTC.

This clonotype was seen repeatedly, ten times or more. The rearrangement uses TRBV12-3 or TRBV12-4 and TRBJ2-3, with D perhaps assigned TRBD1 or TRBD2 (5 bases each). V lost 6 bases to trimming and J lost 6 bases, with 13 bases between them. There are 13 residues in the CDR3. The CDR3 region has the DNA TGTGCCAGCAGACAGTCGTGGGGGGATACGCAGTATTTT. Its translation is CASRQSWGDTQYF.

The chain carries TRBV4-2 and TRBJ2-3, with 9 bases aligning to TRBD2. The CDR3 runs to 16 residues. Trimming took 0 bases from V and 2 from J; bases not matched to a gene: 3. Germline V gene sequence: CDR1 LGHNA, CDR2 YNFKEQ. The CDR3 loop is CASSQDSGRVTDTQYF. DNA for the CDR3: TGTGCCAGCAGCCAAGATAGCGGGAGAGTCACAGATACGCAGTATTTT.

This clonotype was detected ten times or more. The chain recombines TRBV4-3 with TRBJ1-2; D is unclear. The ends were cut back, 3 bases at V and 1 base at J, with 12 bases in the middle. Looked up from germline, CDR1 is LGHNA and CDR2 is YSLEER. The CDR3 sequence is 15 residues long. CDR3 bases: TGCGCCAGCAGCCACGGCTTGGAGGATAACTATGGCTACACCTTC. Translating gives CASSHGLEDNYGYTF.

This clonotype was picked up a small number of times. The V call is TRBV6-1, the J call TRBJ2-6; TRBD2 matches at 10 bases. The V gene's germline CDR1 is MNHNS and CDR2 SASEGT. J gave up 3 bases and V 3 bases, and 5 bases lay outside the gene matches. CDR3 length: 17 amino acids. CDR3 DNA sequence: TGTGCCAGCAGTGAGCTAGCGGGAGTGAGTGGGGCCAACGTCCTGACTTTC. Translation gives CASSELAGVSGANVLTF.

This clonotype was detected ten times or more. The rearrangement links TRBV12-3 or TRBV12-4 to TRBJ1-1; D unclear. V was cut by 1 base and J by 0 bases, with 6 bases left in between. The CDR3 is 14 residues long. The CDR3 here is CASSLEGLNTEAFF. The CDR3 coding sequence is TGTGCCAGCAGTTTAGAAGGGTTGAACACTGAAGCTTTCTTT.

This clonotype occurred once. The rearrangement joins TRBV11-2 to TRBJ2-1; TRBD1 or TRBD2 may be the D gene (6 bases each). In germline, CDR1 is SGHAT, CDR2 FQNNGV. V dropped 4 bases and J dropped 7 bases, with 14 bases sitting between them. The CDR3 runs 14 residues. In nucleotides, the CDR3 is TGTGCCAGCAGCTCCGCCGGGGGCGGGAATGAGCAGTTCTTC. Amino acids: CASSSAGGGNEQFF.

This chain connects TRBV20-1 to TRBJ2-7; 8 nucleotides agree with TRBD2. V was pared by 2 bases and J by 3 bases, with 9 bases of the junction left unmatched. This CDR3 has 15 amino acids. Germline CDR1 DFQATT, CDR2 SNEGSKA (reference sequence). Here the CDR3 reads CSARPAGGGFYEQYF. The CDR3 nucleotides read TGCAGTGCTAGACCTGCGGGAGGAGGGTTCTACGAGCAGTACTTC.

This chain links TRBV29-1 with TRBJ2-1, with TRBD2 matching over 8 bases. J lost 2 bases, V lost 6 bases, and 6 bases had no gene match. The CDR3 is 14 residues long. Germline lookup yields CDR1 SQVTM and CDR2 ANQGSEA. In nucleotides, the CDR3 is TGCAGCGTCCCGAAGGGACTAGCCTACAATGAGCAGTTCTTC. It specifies CSVPKGLAYNEQFF.

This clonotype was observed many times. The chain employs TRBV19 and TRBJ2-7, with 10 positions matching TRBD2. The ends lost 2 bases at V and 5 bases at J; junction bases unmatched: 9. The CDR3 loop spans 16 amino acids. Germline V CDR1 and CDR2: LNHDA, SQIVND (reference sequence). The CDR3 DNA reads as TGTGCCAGTAGTATACGGCCTAGCGGGAGTCCGGACGAGCAGTACTTC. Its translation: CASSIRPSGSPDEQYF.

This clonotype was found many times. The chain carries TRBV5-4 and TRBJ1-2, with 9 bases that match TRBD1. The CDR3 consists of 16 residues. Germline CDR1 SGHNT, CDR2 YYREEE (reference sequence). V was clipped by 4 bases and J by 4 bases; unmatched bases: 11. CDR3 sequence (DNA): TGTGCCAGCAGCCCGGGACAGGGATACGCAGGCTATGGCTACACCTTC. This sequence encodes CASSPGQGYAGYGYTF.

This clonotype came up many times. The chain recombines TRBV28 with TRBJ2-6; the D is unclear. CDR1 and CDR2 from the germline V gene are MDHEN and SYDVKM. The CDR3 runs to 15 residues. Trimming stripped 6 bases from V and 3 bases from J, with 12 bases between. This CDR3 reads CASRPSGGGANVLTF. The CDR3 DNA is TGTGCCAGCAGGCCGTCAGGCGGTGGGGCCAACGTCCTGACTTTC.

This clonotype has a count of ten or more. The CDR3 bases are TGTGCCAGCAGCCGCGACAGGGCCTACACAGATACGCAGTATTTT. Translated, it gives CASSRDRAYTDTQYF. The gene calls are TRBV12-3 or TRBV12-4 and TRBJ2-3; 7 nucleotides match TRBD1. CDR3 length equals 15 residues. The ends lost 6 bases at V and 2 bases at J; junction bases unmatched: 8.

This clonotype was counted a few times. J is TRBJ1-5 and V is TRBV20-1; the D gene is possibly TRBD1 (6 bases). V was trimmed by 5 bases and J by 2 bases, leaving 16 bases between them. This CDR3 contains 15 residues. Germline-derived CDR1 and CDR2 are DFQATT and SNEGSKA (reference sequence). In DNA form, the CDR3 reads TGCAGTGCTTCCGGGACACCTCGGGGCAATCAGCCCCAGCATTTT. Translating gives CSASGTPRGNQPQHF.

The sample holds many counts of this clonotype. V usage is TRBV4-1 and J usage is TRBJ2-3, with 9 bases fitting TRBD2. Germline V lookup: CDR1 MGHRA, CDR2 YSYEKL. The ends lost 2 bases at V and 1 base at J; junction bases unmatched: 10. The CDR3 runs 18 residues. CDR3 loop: CASSQRASGKGGTDTQYF. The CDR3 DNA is TGCGCCAGCAGCCAAAGGGCTAGCGGGAAAGGAGGCACAGATACGCAGTATTTT.

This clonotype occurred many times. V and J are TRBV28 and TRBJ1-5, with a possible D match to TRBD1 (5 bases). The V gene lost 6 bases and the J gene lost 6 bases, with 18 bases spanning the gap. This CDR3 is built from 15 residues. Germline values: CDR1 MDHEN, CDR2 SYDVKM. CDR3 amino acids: CASRSGWGGSQPQHF. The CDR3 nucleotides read TGTGCCAGCAGGAGTGGATGGGGCGGAAGTCAGCCCCAGCATTTT.

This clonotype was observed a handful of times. The CDR3 DNA follows: TGTGCCATCAGTTCGGACGCTTCTGGAAACACCATATATTTT. Translating it yields CAISSDASGNTIYF. The rearrangement joins TRBV10-3 to TRBJ1-3; no definite D call. The V gene lost 5 bases and the J gene lost 1 base, with 9 bases spanning the gap. The V gene's germline CDR1 is ENHRY and CDR2 SYGVKD. The CDR3 has 14 amino acids.

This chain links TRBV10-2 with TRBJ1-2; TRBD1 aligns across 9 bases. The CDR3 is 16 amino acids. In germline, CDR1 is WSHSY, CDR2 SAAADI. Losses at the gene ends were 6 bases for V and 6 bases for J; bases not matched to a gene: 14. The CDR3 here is CASSTGTGNGRNGYTF. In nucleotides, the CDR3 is TGCGCCAGCAGCACCGGGACAGGGAACGGGAGGAATGGCTACACCTTC.

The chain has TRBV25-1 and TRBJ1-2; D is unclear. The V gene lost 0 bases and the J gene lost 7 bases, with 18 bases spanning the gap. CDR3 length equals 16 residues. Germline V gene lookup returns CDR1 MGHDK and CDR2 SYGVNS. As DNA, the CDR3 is TGTGCCAGCAGTGAATATGTGAAACAGACAAAGGTTGGCTACACCTTC. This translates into CASSEYVKQTKVGYTF.

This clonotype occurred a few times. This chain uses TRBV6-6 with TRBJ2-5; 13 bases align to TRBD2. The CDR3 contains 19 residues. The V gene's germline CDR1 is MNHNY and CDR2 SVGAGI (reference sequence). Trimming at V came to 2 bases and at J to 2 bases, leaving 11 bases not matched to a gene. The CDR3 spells CASSYTRTSGRGGQETQYF. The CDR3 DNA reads TGTGCCAGCAGTTACACCCGGACTAGCGGGAGAGGAGGGCAAGAGACCCAGTACTTC.

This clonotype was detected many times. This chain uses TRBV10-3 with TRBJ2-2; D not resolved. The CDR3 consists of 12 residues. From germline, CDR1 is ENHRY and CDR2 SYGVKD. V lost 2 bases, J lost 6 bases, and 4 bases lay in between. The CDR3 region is CAISEVSGELFF. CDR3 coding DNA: TGTGCCATCAGTGAGGTGTCCGGGGAGCTGTTTTTT.

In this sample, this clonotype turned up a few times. CDR3 in amino acids: CASSTLDRGGLGYTF. The CDR3 DNA is TGTGCCAGCAGCACTCTAGACAGGGGAGGTCTTGGCTACACCTTC. V and J are TRBV7-9 and TRBJ1-2; 8 bases fit TRBD1. CDR1 and CDR2 (germline): SEHNR, FQNEAQ (reference sequence). V was clipped by 5 bases and J by 7 bases; unmatched bases: 12. This CDR3 spans 15 amino acids.

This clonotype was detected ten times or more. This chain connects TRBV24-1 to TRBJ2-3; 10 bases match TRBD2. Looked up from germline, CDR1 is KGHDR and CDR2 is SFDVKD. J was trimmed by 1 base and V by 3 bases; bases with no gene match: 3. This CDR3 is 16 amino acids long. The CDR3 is CATSDASGSGTDTQYF. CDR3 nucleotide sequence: TGTGCCACCAGTGATGCTAGCGGGAGCGGCACAGATACGCAGTATTTT.

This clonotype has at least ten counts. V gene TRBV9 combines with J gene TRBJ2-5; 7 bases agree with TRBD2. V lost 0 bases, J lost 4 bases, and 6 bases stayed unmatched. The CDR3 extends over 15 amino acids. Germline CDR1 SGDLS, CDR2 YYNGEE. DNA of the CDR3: TGTGCCAGCAGCGTAGCGACTAGCAGAGCAGAGACCCAGTACTTC. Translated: CASSVATSRAETQYF.

Here the CDR3 DNA reads TGCGCCAGCAGCTACAACCCGGGACAGGGTGAGCGGACTGAAGCTTTCTTT. This gives the protein CASSYNPGQGERTEAFF. The rearrangement links TRBV5-1 to TRBJ1-1; 9 nucleotides line up with TRBD1. Losses at the gene ends were 3 bases for V and 5 bases for J; bases not matched to a gene: 14. CDR3 length: 17 amino acids. CDR1 is SGHRS, CDR2 YFSETQ, per germline. Based on the CDR3 plus reference TRBV5-1 and TRBJ1-1, the full variable domain is KAGVTQTPRYLIKTRGQQVTLSCSPISGHRSVSWYQQTPGQGLQFLFEYFSETQRNKGNFPGRFSGRQFSNSRSEMNVSTLELGDSALYLCASSYNPGQGERTEAFFGQGTRLTVV.

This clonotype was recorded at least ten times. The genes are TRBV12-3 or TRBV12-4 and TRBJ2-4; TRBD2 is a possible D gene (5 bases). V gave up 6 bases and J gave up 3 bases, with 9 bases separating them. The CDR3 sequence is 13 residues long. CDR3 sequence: CASREGGKNIQYF. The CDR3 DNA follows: TGTGCCAGCAGAGAGGGCGGCAAAAACATTCAGTACTTC.

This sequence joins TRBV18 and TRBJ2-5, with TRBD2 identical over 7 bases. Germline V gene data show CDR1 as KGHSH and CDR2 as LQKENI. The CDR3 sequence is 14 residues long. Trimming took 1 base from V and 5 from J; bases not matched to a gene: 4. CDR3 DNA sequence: TGTGCCAGCTCACCACAGAACGGGAGGGAGACCCAGTACTTC. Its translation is CASSPQNGRETQYF.

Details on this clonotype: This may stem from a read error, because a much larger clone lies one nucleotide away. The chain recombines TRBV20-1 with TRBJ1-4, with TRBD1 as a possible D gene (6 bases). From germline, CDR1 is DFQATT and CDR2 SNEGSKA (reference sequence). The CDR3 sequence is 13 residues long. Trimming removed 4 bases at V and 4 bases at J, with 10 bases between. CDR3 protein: CSAMGGDNEKLFF. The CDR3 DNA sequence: TGCAGTGCTATGGGGGGCGATAATGAAAAACTGTTTTTT.

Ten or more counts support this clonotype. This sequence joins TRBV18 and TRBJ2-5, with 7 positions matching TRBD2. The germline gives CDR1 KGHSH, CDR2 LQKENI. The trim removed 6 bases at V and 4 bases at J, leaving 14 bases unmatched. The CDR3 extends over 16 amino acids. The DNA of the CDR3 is TGTGCCAGCTCGGAACTGAGGGGAGGGCTCGGAGAGACCCAGTACTTC. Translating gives CASSELRGGLGETQYF.